There are a few counts of the clone carrying this TCR beta chain. Its specificity is not known. This sample stems from a study of T cells in Graves' hyperthyroidism and ophthalmopathy. Study-wide context: Blood was drawn when the patient was first diagnosed and still untreated. Study results and limitations: Blood also contained most expanded thyroid clonotypes above 0.001. Ophthalmopathy was distinguished from stable hyperthyroidism by 13 V-J signatures.

The CDR3 loop spans 15 amino acids. V was cut by 3 bases and J by 5 bases, with 15 bases left in between. The CDR3 regions of TCR beta were amplified from RNA transcripts. Initially, a first-round RT-PCR of the TCR CDR3 employed the HTBI primer set. TCRdb processed the multiplex PCR reads anew with MiXCR; each CDR3 protein has one entry. Of approximately 400,000 distinct CDR3 sequences in the sample, less than 20% were seen once. The sequencing sample was made of blood. The J gene is TRBJ2-3, the V gene TRBV12-3 or TRBV12-4, with D tentatively TRBD1 or TRBD2 (7 bases each). The TCR was taken from a man younger than 35 with Graves' ophthalmopathy. CDR3 bases: TGTGCCAGCAGTTTTTCGCAGGGGGAGGGAGATACGCAGTATTTT. Protein sequence: CASSFSQGEGDTQYF.